These 21 T cell receptor beta chains were all obtained from the same sample, sequenced in a study of blood T cell repertoires in COVID-19. Profiling relied on immunoSEQ multiplex PCR, and the TCRdb table lists in-frame clones only, not all of them. The data show approximately 100,000 clones, almost 95% seen once. The sample taken for sequencing was peripheral blood. These receptors were obtained from a man between 50 and 59 years old with active COVID-19.

Details on this clone: Different DNA sequences within this sample yield the same CDR3. The chain combines TRBV15 with TRBJ1-4; 8 nucleotides agree with TRBD1. V lost 0 bases, J lost 5 bases, and 11 bases stayed unmatched. The CDR3 consists of 18 residues. The germline CDR1 and CDR2 sequences are LNHNV and YYDKDF (reference sequence). DNA for the CDR3: TGTGCCACCAGCAGAGAGCCCGGTGACAGGGGTACCAATGAAAAACTGTTTTTT. This codes for CATSREPGDRGTNEKLFF.

V usage is TRBV30 and J usage is TRBJ2-7; 8 nucleotides align to TRBD1. The CDR3 contains 13 residues. After removal of 0 bases from V and 7 bases from J, the junction contained 5 bases not matched to a gene. In germline, CDR1 is GTSNPN, CDR2 SVGIG (reference sequence). CDR3 sequence: CAWSVQGAGEQYF. The CDR3 DNA follows: TGTGCCTGGAGTGTCCAGGGGGCGGGGGAGCAGTACTTC.

This chain connects TRBV19 to TRBJ1-1; 7 nucleotides match TRBD1. J lost 5 bases, V lost 3 bases, and 15 bases had no gene match. CDR3 length equals 17 residues. Germline CDR1 LNHDA, CDR2 SQIVND (reference sequence). As DNA, the CDR3 is TGTGCCAGTAGTATGGTCCAAAGGGGGCGCGGTAGGACTGAAGCTTTCTTT. Amino acid sequence: CASSMVQRGRGRTEAFF.

J is TRBJ1-1 and V is TRBV7-3; D is perhaps TRBD1 (6 bases). This CDR3 spans 13 amino acids. CDR1 and CDR2 (germline): SGHTA, FQGTGA. The ends were cut back, 5 bases at V and 6 bases at J, with 13 bases in the middle. The CDR3 spells CASSLYRESEAFF. The CDR3 region has the DNA TGTGCCAGCAGCCTCTACAGGGAATCTGAAGCTTTCTTT.

The chain combines TRBV19 with TRBJ1-1, with 10 bases aligning to TRBD1. With V trimmed by 4 bases and J by 2 bases, 10 bases remained unmatched. The CDR3 spans 17 residues. Germline V gene lookup returns CDR1 LNHDA and CDR2 SQIVND (reference sequence). Written as DNA, the CDR3 is TGTGCCAGTAGTAGCAACCGGGACAGGGGTCGAAACACTGAAGCTTTCTTT. The encoded protein is CASSSNRDRGRNTEAFF.

The chain uses TRBV18 and TRBJ2-7; D may be TRBD2 (6 bases). The CDR3 covers 13 residues. The ends were cut back, 3 bases at V and 7 bases at J, with 13 bases in the middle. Germline CDR1 reads KGHSH; CDR2 reads LQKENI. The CDR3 here is CASSPGGSREQYF. CDR3 nucleotide sequence: TGTGCCAGCTCACCGGGAGGTTCGAGAGAGCAGTACTTC.

The V and J genes are TRBV9 and TRBJ2-3, with 12 bases that match TRBD2. This CDR3 spans 15 amino acids. Germline CDR1 is SGDLS and CDR2 is YYNGEE. V was clipped by 3 bases and J by 5 bases; unmatched bases: 4. CDR3 residues: CASSGSSGREDTQYF. The CDR3 nucleotides are TGTGCCAGCAGCGGATCTAGCGGGAGGGAAGATACGCAGTATTTT.

The gene calls are TRBV5-1 and TRBJ2-4; TRBD1 aligns across 8 bases. CDR1 is SGHRS, CDR2 YFSETQ, per germline. The CDR3 runs to 16 residues. Unmatched junction bases numbered 8, after V lost 4 bases and J lost 2 bases. DNA for the CDR3: TGCGCCAGCAGCCCGAGGACAGGGAGGTCCAAAAACATTCAGTACTTC. Encoded protein: CASSPRTGRSKNIQYF. Using reference TRBV5-1 and TRBJ2-4 for the parts outside the CDR3, the full variable domain is KAGVTQTPRYLIKTRGQQVTLSCSPISGHRSVSWYQQTPGQGLQFLFEYFSETQRNKGNFPGRFSGRQFSNSRSEMNVSTLELGDSALYLCASSPRTGRSKNIQYFGAGTRLSVL.

V usage is TRBV11-2 and J usage is TRBJ1-1, with D unclear. In germline, CDR1 is SGHAT, CDR2 FQNNGV. CDR3 length: 14 amino acids. Trimming stripped 0 bases from V and 3 bases from J, with 8 bases between. CDR3 DNA: TGTGCCAGCAGCTTAGATTGGCCTGACACTGAAGCTTTCTTT. It specifies CASSLDWPDTEAFF.

The rearrangement links TRBV5-1 to TRBJ2-5; 7 bases agree with TRBD1. The CDR3 has 15 amino acids. CDR1 is SGHRS and CDR2 is YFSETQ in the germline V gene. With 4 bases clipped from V and 5 bases from J, the junction kept 11 bases outside the gene matches. This chain's CDR3 is CASSIQGQVSETQYF. The DNA of the CDR3 is TGCGCCAGCAGCATCCAAGGACAGGTCTCGGAGACCCAGTACTTC.

The gene calls are TRBV11-1 and TRBJ2-7; 8 bases fit TRBD2. Losses at the gene ends were 8 bases for V and 3 bases for J; bases not matched to a gene: 3. CDR3 length equals 12 residues. Germline-derived CDR1 and CDR2 are SGHAT and FQDESV (reference sequence). The CDR3 DNA reads TGTGCCAGCCGGGGGGGAGGCTACGAGCAGTACTTC. Encoded protein: CASRGGGYEQYF. Variable domain in full (rest from reference TRBV11-1 and TRBJ2-7): EAEVAQSPRYKITEKSQAVAFWCDPISGHATLYWYRQILGQGPELLVQFQDESVVDDSQLPKDRFSAERLKGVDSTLKIQPAELGDSAMYLCASRGGGYEQYFGPGTRLTVT.

The CDR3 loop reads CASSRTSGSYEQYF. The CDR3 bases are TGTGCCAGCAGCCGGACTAGCGGGAGCTACGAGCAGTACTTC. V is TRBV3-1 (or the pseudogene TRBV3-2) and J is TRBJ2-7; 13 positions agree with TRBD2. Germline V gives CDR1 LGHDT, CDR2 YNNKEL (reference sequence). The CDR3 spans 14 residues. V gave up 4 bases and J gave up 3 bases; unmatched junction bases: 0.

The V gene is TRBV14, the J gene TRBJ2-1; 9 bases align to TRBD2. Germline values: CDR1 SGHDN, CDR2 FVKESK. The CDR3 is made up of 16 amino acids. Trimming removed 1 base from V and 7 bases from J; junction bases left unmatched: 8. DNA for the CDR3: TGTGCCAGCAGCCAAGTATTTCCTAGCGGGAAGAATGAGCAGTTCTTC. Residues: CASSQVFPSGKNEQFF.

The chain is built from TRBV7-2 and TRBJ2-1; 11 bases are a match to TRBD2. The CDR3 is 13 residues long. V lost 4 bases to trimming and J lost 10 bases; unmatched junction nucleotides: 3. Germline lookup yields CDR1 SGHTA and CDR2 FQGNSA. CDR3 sequence (DNA): TGTGCCAGCAGCTCCAGACTAGCGGGAGAGCAGTTCTTC. Protein: CASSSRLAGEQFF.

The rearrangement joins TRBV7-8 to TRBJ2-7, with D possibly being TRBD2 (6 bases). The CDR3 contains 11 residues. V shed 5 bases and J shed 6 bases, with 8 bases lying between them. CDR1 and CDR2 from the germline V gene are SGHVS and FQNEAQ. The CDR3, as DNA: TGTGCCAGCAGCGTCGGGGGCGAGCAGTACTTC. Its protein product is CASSVGGEQYF.

This chain links TRBV7-6 with TRBJ2-3, with a tentative D call TRBD2 (5 bases). The CDR3 totals 17 residues. Per germline, CDR1 SGHVS and CDR2 FNYEAQ. V lost 1 base, J lost 5 bases, and 19 bases lay in between. DNA of the CDR3: TGTGCCAGCAGCTTAGGAGGGCGGGTCATCCCGGGAGATACGCAGTATTTT. Translating gives CASSLGGRVIPGDTQYF.

The rearrangement links TRBV24-1 to TRBJ2-3; a weak D match, TRBD1 (5 bases). Looked up from germline, CDR1 is KGHDR and CDR2 is SFDVKD. CDR3 length: 13 residues. Trimming pared 5 bases from V and 5 bases from J, leaving 10 bases between. The CDR3 DNA follows: TGTGCCACCAGTGCCGGACATGTAGATACGCAGTATTTT. Its translation is CATSAGHVDTQYF.

This rearrangement joins TRBV19 to TRBJ2-7, with D tentatively TRBD1 (5 bases). The CDR3 is made up of 15 amino acids. V was pared by 3 bases and J by 4 bases, with 16 bases between. Germline-derived CDR1 and CDR2 are LNHDA and SQIVND (reference sequence). CDR3 sequence reads: CASSIYAGPNYEQYF. DNA for the CDR3: TGTGCCAGTAGTATTTACGCAGGGCCAAATTACGAGCAGTACTTC.

This chain uses TRBV18 with TRBJ1-1; 7 bases agree with TRBD1. CDR1 and CDR2 (germline): KGHSH, LQKENI. V gave up 4 bases and J gave up 6 bases; unmatched junction bases: 2. The CDR3 extends over 12 amino acids. For the CDR3, the DNA is TGTGCCAGCTCACTCGACAGGGCTGAAGCTTTCTTT. Translation: CASSLDRAEAFF. The full variable domain, in which reference TRBV18 and TRBJ1-1 provide the parts outside the CDR3, is NAGVMQNPRHLVRRRGQEARLRCSPMKGHSHVYWYRQLPEEGLKFMVYLQKENIIDESGMPKERFSAEFPKEGPSILRIQQVVRGDSAAYFCASSLDRAEAFFGQGTRLTVV.

This chain links TRBV6-1 with TRBJ1-5; D may be TRBD1 (6 bases). V dropped 1 base and J dropped 7 bases, with 14 bases sitting between them. Germline lookup yields CDR1 MNHNS and CDR2 SASEGT. There are 15 residues in the CDR3. CDR3 coding DNA: TGTGCCAGCAGTGAAGACGGGGGGGCGAGCCAGCCCCAGCATTTT. Translating gives CASSEDGGASQPQHF.

This sequence joins TRBV28 and TRBJ2-7; 8 bases line up with TRBD1. Losses at the gene ends were 5 bases for V and 6 bases for J; bases not matched to a gene: 9. Per germline, CDR1 MDHEN and CDR2 SYDVKM. The CDR3 runs to 14 residues. The CDR3 nucleotides are TGTGCCAGCAGTGCCCCCCCAGGGGGCGGCGAGCAGTACTTC. This encodes CASSAPPGGGEQYF.